The present entry profiles one T cell receptor (beta chain) with its context. What antigen it recognizes has not been identified. A much larger clone is a single base away; this may be a read error. The data were taken from a study of prognosis after radiotherapy for stage I lung cancer (dated by TCRdb to the early 2020s). Context from the whole study: Roughly 20 stage I NSCLC patients were enrolled in Nanjing, China, between early 2018 and early 2019. Patients with newly diagnosed primary stage I lung tumors numbered over 13, with about 5 others having oligometastatic NSCLC after surgical resection of the primary tumor. All patients were considered medically inoperable, owing to comorbidities in approximately twelve and refusal of surgery in about seven. The cohort comprised roughly 13 men and roughly 6 women with a median age of 74.5 years, ranging from roughly 50 to 84 years. Squamous cell carcinoma histology was identified in more than five patients, and adenocarcinoma histology was identified in around 13 patients. Image-guided IMRT or VMAT was used to deliver SBRT in 3 to 5 fractions at a biologically effective dose of at least 100 Gy. In every patient, SBRT was given without any concurrent therapy. About 20% of the 19 patients developed distant metastases after SBRT, at a median of around seven months; the other 15 showed no significant progression. Peripheral blood TCR beta repertoires were profiled in stage I NSCLC patients before and after stereotactic body radiotherapy, and the repertoires were related to distant failure. A total of around 40 blood samples from around 19 patients were sequenced, with one sample obtained before and one obtained after SBRT for each patient.

The study at large found these results: Post-SBRT Shannon entropy and its change from baseline were lower in patients who developed distant metastases; baseline Shannon entropy was not associated with metastases. All reported P values were unadjusted for multiple comparisons. A decrease in unique TCR clone counts was observed after SBRT (median approximately 9,800 before versus roughly 6,900 after; Wilcoxon paired P=0.011). Tumor specificity of expanded TCR clones was not determined. The study was limited by its small cohort and short follow-up, and the findings require independent validation. TRBV and TRBJ usage frequencies reportedly differed by metastasis status, in two V genes at baseline and in fewer than ten V and two J genes after SBRT.

Trimming accounts for 5 bases at V and 1 base at J, while the number of junction bases matched to no gene is 5. CDR1 and CDR2, looked up from the germline V gene, are MNHEY and SVGEGT. Counted from cysteine to phenylalanine, this CDR3 has 15 amino acids. Of the read, only the CDR3 DNA is kept; its 45 bases are in frame from base 1. The TCR beta CDR3 region was amplified from genomic DNA by two rounds of multiplex PCR. The first PCR round used primers specific to each TRBV and TRBJ gene, and the primer sequences were filed in Chinese patent CN105087789A. Universal primers were used in the second round of PCR. The Roche High Pure PCR Template Preparation Kit was used to extract genomic DNA from the frozen PBMCs. Libraries were sequenced paired-end with 151 bp reads on an Illumina HiSeq 3000. As for how the authors treated the data: CutAdapt was used to discard raw reads that did not contain the multiplex PCR primer sequences. PEAR was used to merge high-quality paired reads into contigs. TRB V, D and J gene segments were assigned to each contig with MiXCR by alignment to reference sequences. To remove sequencing errors, CDR3 sequences were clustered according to base quality and sequence similarity. Shannon entropy normalized by the natural log of productive TCR sequence number was used as the measure of diversity. To get clonality, Shannon entropy was divided by the natural log of the number of unique clonotypes, and that result was subtracted from one. The Youden index of ROC curves was used to select progression-free survival cut-offs for repertoire metrics, and analyses were performed in R 3.5.3. TCRdb itself trimmed the public reads at Q25 with fastp, ran MiXCR and retained productive beta chains. Identical CDR3 proteins give one entry, which carries the most common genes and DNA. The V and J calls were determined by TCRdb, not by the authors. The sample includes approximately 30,000 distinct CDR3 sequences, with about 32% observed a single time. The ten most abundant clones make up 33% of the sample.

A history of other malignancies or of prior chemotherapy or radiotherapy was absent in all patients, and node-negative disease was shown on CT and PET/CT in all patients. At each of two time points, six milliliters of peripheral venous blood were collected into EDTA tubes. PBMCs were isolated by Ficoll-Paque Plus density-gradient centrifugation. Immediately after collection, samples were stored at -80 degrees C until analysis. The material was PBMCs, obtained before or after stereotactic body radiation therapy (not recorded which). The receptor comes from a donor aged 50 or older with non-small cell lung cancer. Rearrangement joined TRBV6-2 or TRBV6-3 to TRBJ2-3, with 8 central nucleotides matching TRBD1. The DNA is as follows: TGTGCCAGCAGTCCATGGACAGGGCGCACAGATACGCAGTATTTT. This codes for CASSPWTGRTDTQYF.